This T cell receptor (beta chain) is drawn from a study of post-analysis software for immune sequencing data. At the level of the study: Relapsing-remitting, secondary progressive and progressive-relapsing courses of multiple sclerosis were included. Whole-study findings and limits: Four to six TRBV segments were significantly more frequent in patients than in controls. TRBV5-6, TRBV5-1 and TRBV20-1 were among these segments. Significantly lower normalized Chao1 diversity was seen in multiple sclerosis patients than in controls.

Carried by the TCR beta cDNA libraries were unique molecular identifiers. It was from about 0.94 to 9.7 million T cells that about 500,000 cDNA molecules came. MiXCR, run by TCRdb on the PCR reads, gives a single entry per CDR3 protein. The table records hundreds of thousands of distinct CDR3 sequences, approximately 50% of them present only once. This clonotype has only a few counts. Its antigen is as yet unknown. The CDR3 is 13 residues long. Germline V gene sequence: CDR1 SQVTM, CDR2 ANQGSEA. The sequenced material came from blood. This receptor was identified in a girl aged 10-17 years with multiple sclerosis. The rearrangement joins TRBV29-1 to TRBJ2-6; no clear D. In DNA, the CDR3 is TGCAGTGGTGTGTCCTCTGGGGCCAACGTCCTGACTTTC. This codes for CSGVSSGANVLTF.